The clone carrying this TCR beta chain was found a few times. Its target is unknown. This specimen comes from a study of graft-versus-host responses after intestinal transplantation. Study overall: Multivisceral, liver-intestinal, or isolated intestinal grafts were transplanted into recipients.

Here immunoSEQ multiplex PCR was the method, and the copy in TCRdb shows in-frame clones only, minus some. This table holds 100,000 or so clones, 92% found once. Germline V gene data show CDR1 as SNHLY and CDR2 as FYNNEI. The V segment lost 8 bases and the J segment 9 bases; nucleotides outside the gene matches: 12. The CDR3 length is 14 residues. The sequence was obtained from a human donor who received an intestinal transplant. Sample: unstimulated CD4+ T cells sorted from spleen or lymph node cells, taken before intestinal transplant. The V call is TRBV2, the J call TRBJ2-1; 8 positions agree with TRBD2. The CDR3 sequence: CASWPGTSSTEQFF. In nucleotides, the CDR3 is TGTGCCAGCTGGCCCGGGACTAGTTCTACTGAGCAGTTCTTC.